This T cell receptor (beta chain) came from a study of shared clonotypes between healthy human individuals. CDR1 and CDR2 (germline): SNHLY, FYNNEI. The length of the CDR3 is 14 residues. V was shortened by 4 bases and J by 0 bases, with 7 bases between the two germline ends. A note on this clone: The same CDR3 is also encoded by other DNA sequences in this sample.

The naive CD8 subset, CD45RO-negative cells positively selected for CCR7, excluded terminally differentiated effector memory CD45RA+ cells. Assay used: immunoSEQ multiplex PCR; TCRdb lists only in-frame clones, some missing. The sample holds around 2.1 million clones, roughly 91% seen once. This clonotype originated in a man between 18 and 35 years old in good health. Some clones in this sample may be carry-over from other donors' samples. The chain links TRBV2 to TRBJ1-3; TRBD1 might be the D (5 bases). Sequenced sample: naive CD8+ T cells from PBMCs. The CDR3 bases are TGTGCCAGCAGTGGTACAGGCTCTGGAAACACCATATATTTT. It is translated as CASSGTGSGNTIYF.